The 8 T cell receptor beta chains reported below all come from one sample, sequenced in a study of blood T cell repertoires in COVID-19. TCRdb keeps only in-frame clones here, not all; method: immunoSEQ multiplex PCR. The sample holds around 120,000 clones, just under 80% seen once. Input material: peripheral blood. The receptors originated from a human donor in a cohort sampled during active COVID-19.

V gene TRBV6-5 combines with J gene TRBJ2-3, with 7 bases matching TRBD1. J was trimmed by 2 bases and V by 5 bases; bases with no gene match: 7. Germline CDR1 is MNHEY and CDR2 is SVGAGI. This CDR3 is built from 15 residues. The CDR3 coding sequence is TGTGCCAGCAGTCGCGACAGGGCGACCACAGATACGCAGTATTTT. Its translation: CASSRDRATTDTQYF.

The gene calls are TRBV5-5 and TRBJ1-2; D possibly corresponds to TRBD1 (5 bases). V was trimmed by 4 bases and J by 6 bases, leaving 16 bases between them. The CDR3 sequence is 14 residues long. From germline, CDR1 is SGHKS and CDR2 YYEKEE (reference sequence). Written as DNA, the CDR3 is TGTGCCAGCAGCCCCAGGGTACTACCTGATGGCTACACCTTC. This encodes CASSPRVLPDGYTF.

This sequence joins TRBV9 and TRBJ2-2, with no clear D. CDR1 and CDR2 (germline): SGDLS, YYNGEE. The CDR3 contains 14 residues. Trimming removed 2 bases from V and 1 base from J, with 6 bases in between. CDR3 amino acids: CASSVLQNTGELFF. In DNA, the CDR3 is TGTGCCAGCAGCGTTTTACAGAACACCGGGGAGCTGTTTTTT.

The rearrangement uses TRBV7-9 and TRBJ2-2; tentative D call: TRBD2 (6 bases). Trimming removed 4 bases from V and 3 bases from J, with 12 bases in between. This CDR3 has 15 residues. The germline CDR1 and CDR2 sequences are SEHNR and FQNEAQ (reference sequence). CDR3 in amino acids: CASSSGLEYTGELFF. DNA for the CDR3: TGTGCCAGCAGCTCGGGACTGGAATACACCGGGGAGCTGTTTTTT. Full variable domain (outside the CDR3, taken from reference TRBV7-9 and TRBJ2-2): DTGVSQNPRHKITKRGQNVTFRCDPISEHNRLYWYRQTLGQGPEFLTYFQNEAQLEKSRLLSDRFSAERPKGSFSTLEIQRTEQGDSAMYLCASSSGLEYTGELFFGEGSRLTVL.

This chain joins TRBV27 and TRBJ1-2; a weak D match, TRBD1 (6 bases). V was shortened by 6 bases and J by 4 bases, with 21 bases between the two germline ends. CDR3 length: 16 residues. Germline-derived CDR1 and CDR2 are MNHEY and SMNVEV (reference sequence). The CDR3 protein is CASSPLPLGGIYGYTF. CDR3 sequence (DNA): TGTGCCAGCAGCCCCCTACCTCTAGGGGGTATCTATGGCTACACCTTC.

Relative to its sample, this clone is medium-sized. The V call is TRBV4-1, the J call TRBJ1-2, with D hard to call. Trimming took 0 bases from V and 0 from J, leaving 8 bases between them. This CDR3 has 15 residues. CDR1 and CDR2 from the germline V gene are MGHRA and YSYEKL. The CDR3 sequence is CASSQELRANYGYTF. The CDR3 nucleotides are TGCGCCAGCAGCCAAGAGCTGCGAGCTAACTATGGCTACACCTTC.

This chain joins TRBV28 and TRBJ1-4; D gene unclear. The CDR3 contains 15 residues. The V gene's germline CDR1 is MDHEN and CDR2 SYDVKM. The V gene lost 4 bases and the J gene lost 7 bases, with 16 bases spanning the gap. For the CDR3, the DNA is TGTGCCAGCAGTTCTCAAGGAGGGCTAGGTGAAAAACTGTTTTTT. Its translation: CASSSQGGLGEKLFF.

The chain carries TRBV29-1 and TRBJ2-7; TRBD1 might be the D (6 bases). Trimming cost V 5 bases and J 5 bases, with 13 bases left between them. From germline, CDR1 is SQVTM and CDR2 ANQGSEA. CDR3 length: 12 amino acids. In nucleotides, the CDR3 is TGCAGCGTTCAAAGAGGGGGAAACGAGCAGTACTTC. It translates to CSVQRGGNEQYF.